Listed below are T cell receptor beta chains from one sample, sequenced in a study of sequential checkpoint blockade in melanoma. TCRdb's table, derived via immunoSEQ multiplex PCR, lists solely in-frame clones and lacks some. The data show approximately 7,800 clones, approximately 30% seen once. This sample comprised tumor tissue (inferred from file names), obtained from a patient given nivolumab and ipilimumab in sequence. All receptors come from a human donor with melanoma. The CDR3 runs from the conserved cysteine through the conserved F or W. D genes are given only for firm matches. A row's size may be missing; if present it is once, few, many or a size class.

CDR3aa,CDR3nt,len,v_gene,j_gene,abundance,d_gene
CASSLYRQGALETQYF,TGTGCCAGCAGCTTATATCGGCAGGGGGCGCTCGAGACCCAGTACTTC,16,TRBV11-3,TRBJ2-5,many,TRBD1
CAISEGANYGYTF,TGTGCCATCAGTGAGGGGGCTAACTATGGCTACACCTTC,13,TRBV10-3,TRBJ1-2,few,NA
CASSHGGQCHQETQYF,TGCGCCAGCAGTCATGGGGGACAGTGCCACCAAGAGACCCAGTACTTC,16,TRBV23-1,TRBJ2-5,few,TRBD1
CAWTLGSGYNYGYTF,TGTGCCTGGACCCTCGGGTCAGGTTATAACTATGGCTACACCTTC,15,TRBV30,TRBJ1-2,few,NA
CASSIGLAGGTQYF,TGTGCCAGTAGTATCGGACTAGCGGGCGGGACCCAGTACTTC,14,TRBV19,TRBJ2-5,once,TRBD2
CASSSGTIGSPLHF,TGTGCCAGCAGCTCAGGGACGATCGGCTCACCCCTCCACTTT,14,TRBV11-3,TRBJ1-6,many,NA
CASMGSSYEQYF,TGTGCCAGCATGGGGAGCTCCTACGAGCAGTACTTC,12,TRBV6-8,TRBJ2-7,few,NA
CASSYDRDRGRDTIYF,TGCGCCAGCAGCTACGACCGGGACAGGGGCCGTGACACCATATATTTT,16,TRBV5-1,TRBJ1-3,NA,TRBD1
CASRVDLSSTDTQYF,TGTGCCAGCAGAGTCGACTTGTCTAGCACAGATACGCAGTATTTT,15,TRBV7-7,TRBJ2-3,NA,NA
CASSPRPPSGVDNEKLFF,TGCGCCAGCAGCCCCCGCCCGCCGTCCGGAGTCGATAATGAAAAACTGTTTTTT,18,TRBV5-1,TRBJ1-4,NA,NA
CASSIRPVSNQPQHF,TGTGCCAGTAGTATCAGGCCAGTTAGCAATCAGCCCCAGCATTTT,15,TRBV19,TRBJ1-5,NA,NA
CASSAGPGEAYGYTF,TGTGCCAGCAGCGCTGGTCCAGGGGAAGCCTATGGCTACACCTTC,15,TRBV11-3,TRBJ1-2,many,NA
CASSQGANTDTQYF,TGTGCCAGCAGCCAGGGGGCGAACACAGATACGCAGTATTTT,14,TRBV6-8,TRBJ2-3,few,TRBD1
CASSETGPSGANVLTF,TGTGCCAGCAGTGAAACAGGGCCCTCTGGGGCCAACGTCCTGACTTTC,16,TRBV9,TRBJ2-6,NA,NA
CASSPRQGSNTGELFF,TGTGCCAGCAGCCCTAGACAGGGTTCGAACACCGGGGAGCTGTTTTTT,16,TRBV11-3,TRBJ2-2,few,TRBD1
CASRRTVGDSGYTF,TGCGCCAGCAGACGGACAGTAGGAGATAGTGGCTACACCTTC,14,TRBV5-1,TRBJ1-2,NA,NA
CASSYRDGYGYTF,TGTGCCAGCAGTTACCGGGACGGGTATGGCTACACCTTC,13,TRBV6-8,TRBJ1-2,few,NA
CASSFYTAAEAFF,TGTGCCAGCAGCTTTTATACCGCGGCTGAAGCTTTCTTT,13,TRBV7-1,TRBJ1-1,few,NA